This passage covers 21 T cell receptor beta chains from one sample sequenced in a study of blood T cells in healthy people across ages. Sample-barcoded 5' priming and a J-beta primer mix drove a second PCR of about 6 to 11 cycles. TCRdb itself ran the 5' RACE reads through MiXCR, one entry per CDR3 protein. The repertoire has under 2 million distinct CDR3 sequences, almost 35% of them found once; the top ten carry about 11%. The sample comprised blood. The receptors here all came from a woman between 25 and 40 years old in good health.

The chain uses TRBV12-5 and TRBJ2-3, with a tentative D call TRBD2 (6 bases). Germline CDR1 and CDR2: LGHNT and FRNRAP. V lost 0 bases and J lost 0, with 13 bases in between. The CDR3 length is 17 residues. Written as DNA, the CDR3 is TGTGCTAGTGGTTTGGTACTGGCGGGGATTAGCACAGATACGCAGTATTTT. Protein product: CASGLVLAGISTDTQYF.

This chain connects TRBV20-1 to TRBJ2-3; 7 bases are a match to TRBD1. This CDR3 contains 13 residues. The germline V gene encodes CDR1 DFQATT and CDR2 SNEGSKA (reference sequence). J gave up 4 bases and V 6 bases, and 7 bases lay outside the gene matches. CDR3: CSAPRQGSDTQYF. CDR3 coding DNA: TGCAGTGCGCCGAGACAGGGATCAGATACGCAGTATTTT.

The rearrangement links TRBV20-1 to TRBJ2-5; TRBD2 is a possible D gene (6 bases). The germline V gene has CDR1 DFQATT and CDR2 SNEGSKA (reference sequence). CDR3 size: 14 residues. V lost 2 bases, J lost 7 bases, and 17 bases lay in between. The CDR3 DNA sequence: TGCAGTGCTAGAAGGTCAGGCGGGACCTGGACCCAGTACTTC. It encodes CSARRSGGTWTQYF.

This clonotype was counted between two and nine times. The CDR3 loop reads CASSHLAGTDTQYF. The CDR3 DNA follows: TGTGCCAGCAGCCACCTAGCGGGCACAGATACGCAGTATTTT. This rearrangement joins TRBV7-3 to TRBJ2-3; 7 bases are a match to TRBD2. CDR1 SGHTA and CDR2 FQGTGA come from the germline V gene. V lost 5 bases, J lost 1 base, and 3 bases stayed unmatched. The CDR3 loop spans 14 amino acids.

This clonotype was seen only a few times. CDR3 residues: CASSPWQGAGTEAFF. The CDR3 nucleotides are TGTGCCAGCAGCCCCTGGCAAGGGGCCGGCACTGAAGCTTTCTTT. The chain employs TRBV4-2 and TRBJ1-1; perhaps TRBD1 as D (5 bases). CDR3 length: 15 residues. CDR1 and CDR2 from the germline V gene are LGHNA and YNFKEQ. V was pared by 4 bases and J by 4 bases, with 16 bases between.

This sequence joins TRBV2 and TRBJ2-7; a weak D match, TRBD2 (5 bases). The CDR3 sequence is 11 residues long. Germline V CDR1 and CDR2: SNHLY, FYNNEI. Trimming removed 11 bases at V and 2 bases at J, with 10 bases between. The DNA for the CDR3 is TGTGCCGGCTCGGAGGCCTACGAGCAGTACTTC. This translates into CAGSEAYEQYF.

The V gene is TRBV28, the J gene TRBJ1-2, with TRBD1 matching 8 bases. CDR1 is MDHEN, CDR2 SYDVKM, per germline. This CDR3 is 12 amino acids long. The V gene end was trimmed by 5 bases and the J gene end by 10 bases; junction bases not matched to a gene: 6. The CDR3 sequence is CASSILQGDYTF. As DNA, the CDR3 is TGTGCCAGCAGTATATTACAGGGGGACTACACCTTC.

The chain carries TRBV4-2 and TRBJ1-2; 8 positions agree with TRBD1. With 2 bases clipped from V and 7 bases from J, the junction kept 12 bases outside the gene matches. The CDR3 sequence is 16 residues long. Germline V lookup: CDR1 LGHNA, CDR2 YNFKEQ. DNA of the CDR3: TGTGCCAGCAGCCAACCTCCCGCCGGACAGGGAATTGGCTACACCTTC. This translates into CASSQPPAGQGIGYTF.

This clonotype was detected only a few times. This chain uses TRBV10-3 with TRBJ1-2; D not certain. This CDR3 spans 14 amino acids. Germline CDR1 ENHRY, CDR2 SYGVKD. The V end was cut by 0 bases, the J end by 7 bases, with 12 bases between. CDR3 residues: CAISESDLRTGYTF. CDR3 nucleotide sequence: TGTGCCATCAGTGAGTCGGATCTAAGAACTGGCTACACCTTC.

The chain couples TRBV5-5 to TRBJ2-7; TRBD1 is a possible D gene (5 bases). The V gene's germline CDR1 is SGHKS and CDR2 YYEKEE (reference sequence). Trimming pared 5 bases from V and 6 bases from J, leaving 15 bases between. This CDR3 region has 13 residues. CDR3 region: CASSFDRVFEQYF. In DNA, the CDR3 is TGTGCCAGCAGTTTTGACAGAGTTTTCGAGCAGTACTTC. Drawing the rest from reference TRBV5-5 and TRBJ2-7, the complete variable domain is DAGVTQSPTHLIKTRGQQVTLRCSPISGHKSVSWYQQVLGQGPQFIFQYYEKEERGRGNFPDRFSARQFPNYSSELNVNALLLGDSALYLCASSFDRVFEQYFGPGTRLTVT.

The chain joins TRBV29-1 to TRBJ1-4; D is uncertain. Trimming took 7 bases from V and 4 from J, leaving 10 bases between them. The CDR3 runs 12 residues. Germline V gene sequence: CDR1 SQVTM, CDR2 ANQGSEA. The CDR3 nucleotides are TGCAGCGCTCACCATGGTAATGAAAAACTGTTTTTT. The encoded protein is CSAHHGNEKLFF. Full variable domain (missing parts from reference TRBV29-1 and TRBJ1-4): SAVISQKPSRDICQRGTSLTIQCQVDSQVTMMFWYRQQPGQSLTLIATANQGSEATYESGFVIDKFPISRPNLTFSTLTVSNMSPEDSSIYLCSAHHGNEKLFFGSGTQLSVL.

This rearrangement joins TRBV7-2 to TRBJ1-5; perhaps TRBD1 as D (5 bases). V shed 3 bases and J shed 4 bases, with 10 bases lying between them. CDR1 SGHTA and CDR2 FQGNSA come from the germline V gene. The CDR3 totals 14 residues. In nucleotides, the CDR3 is TGTGCCAGCAGCTTCCGGGACGGTAATCAGCCCCAGCATTTT. Its protein is CASSFRDGNQPQHF.

This clonotype was seen a few times. The rearrangement joins TRBV7-8 to TRBJ2-5; D not resolved. The end of the DNA aligns better with TRBJ2-7, so the J call may be wrong. CDR1 and CDR2 from the germline V gene are SGHVS and FQNEAQ. This CDR3 is 17 amino acids long. The CDR3 reads CASSLWPVAEREDEQYF. CDR3 DNA: TGTGCCAGCAGCTTATGGCCGGTCGCGGAACGAGAGGACGAGCAGTACTTC.

This clonotype was seen a few times. This rearrangement joins TRBV12-3 or TRBV12-4 to TRBJ1-2; D is possibly TRBD1 (5 bases). The V end was cut by 4 bases, the J end by 8 bases, with 14 bases between. The CDR3 has 13 amino acids. The CDR3 DNA sequence: TGTGCCAGCAGTTCGGGACCACCCGTGGGCTACACCTTC. Translated: CASSSGPPVGYTF.

To note about this clonotype: A junction boundary mismatches the germline segment, possibly from a read error. This chain links TRBV13 with TRBJ2-7, with D perhaps TRBD2 (5 bases). The CDR3 has 13 residues. Germline V gene lookup returns CDR1 PRHDT and CDR2 FYEKMQ (reference sequence). The chain's CDR3 is CASSPAGSYVQYF. The CDR3 DNA is TGTGCCAGCAGCCCTGCGGGCTCCTACGTGCAGTACTTC.

The chain carries TRBV9 and TRBJ2-7, with TRBD2 matching over 14 bases. Germline-derived CDR1 and CDR2 are SGDLS and YYNGEE. The CDR3 extends over 16 amino acids. Germline trimming cut 3 bases from V and 0 bases from J; bases unmatched to any gene: 2. The CDR3 loop reads CASSAGLAGVSYEQYF. CDR3 nucleotides: TGTGCCAGCAGCGCGGGACTAGCGGGGGTCTCCTACGAGCAGTACTTC.

This clonotype was seen a handful of times. J is TRBJ2-1 and V is TRBV27, with 14 bases fitting TRBD2. Germline V lookup: CDR1 MNHEY, CDR2 SMNVEV (reference sequence). V dropped 0 bases and J dropped 6; count of bases not matched to a gene: 13. The CDR3 is made up of 20 amino acids. The CDR3 nucleotides read TGTGCCAGCAGTTTATCTTCCGGGACTAGCGGGAGTCCGAAGTCCAATGAGCAGTTCTTC. Translation gives CASSLSSGTSGSPKSNEQFF.

The chain recombines TRBV27 with TRBJ1-1; 11 nucleotides match TRBD1. This CDR3 is 13 amino acids long. V was pared by 8 bases and J by 11 bases, with 10 bases of the junction left unmatched. CDR1 and CDR2 (germline): MNHEY, SMNVEV (reference sequence). CDR3: CASGPRTGGRAFF. The CDR3, as DNA: TGTGCCAGCGGCCCCCGGACAGGGGGCCGGGCTTTCTTT.

This clonotype was seen at least ten times. This chain connects TRBV20-1 to TRBJ2-3; TRBD2 matches at 7 bases. CDR3 size: 16 residues. The V segment lost 6 bases and the J segment 2 bases; nucleotides outside the gene matches: 14. Germline V CDR1 and CDR2: DFQATT, SNEGSKA (reference sequence). DNA for the CDR3: TGCAGTGCCGACAAGGAGGGAAGCGGGGTCACAGATACGCAGTATTTT. This translates into CSADKEGSGVTDTQYF.

Comments on this clonotype: Being one base from a much bigger clone, this may be a read error. The chain carries TRBV4-1 and TRBJ2-3; unclear D gene. This CDR3 has 15 residues. CDR1 and CDR2 (germline): MGHRA, YSYEKL. Written as DNA, the CDR3 is TGCGCCGGCAGACCCGACGGTTTGACGACAGATACGCAGTATTTT. Amino acid sequence: CAGRPDGLTTDTQYF.

This clonotype was recorded at least ten times. The genes are TRBV13 and TRBJ2-7; D might be TRBD1 (6 bases). The V gene's germline CDR1 is PRHDT and CDR2 FYEKMQ (reference sequence). This CDR3 comprises 14 residues. V was shortened by 5 bases and J by 1 base, with 12 bases between the two germline ends. CDR3 nucleotides: TGTGCCAGCAGCCCCAACAGGGTTTCCTACGAGCAGTACTTC. It encodes CASSPNRVSYEQYF.